This T cell receptor beta chain originates from a study of naive and memory T cell subsets. General study points: Gini index rose across naive, CM, EM and EMRA in CD4 and CD8. In naive cells, over 90% of TCR sequences were seen only once. A few larger clonotypes appeared in naive repertoires, especially CD8, possibly memory cells re-expressing CD45RA.

V shed 7 bases, J shed 9 bases, and the junction held 4 bases outside the gene matches. CDR1 and CDR2 (germline): SGHNT, YYREEE (reference sequence). CDR3 length equals 11 residues. The beta constant-region primer was an equimolar mix of two oligonucleotides covering TRBC1 and TRBC2. Four rounds of PCR amplified the ligated cDNA using nested alpha and beta constant-region primers plus SP2. TCRdb reprocessed the UMI-ligation and nested PCR reads via MiXCR and lists one record per CDR3 protein. The table shows 150,000 or so distinct CDR3 sequences, with 20% to 25% occurring only once. The table lists this clonotype with many counts. Its antigen is undetermined. Alpha and beta libraries were amplified separately from the second PCR onward. Cells stained for CD3, CD4, CD8, CD45RA, CD27 and viability were sorted into four CD45RA/CD27 subsets.

This clonotype originated in a human donor in good health. Input material: naive CD4+ T cells from blood. The chain carries TRBV5-4 and TRBJ2-1, with 7 bases lining up with TRBD2. Here the CDR3 reads CASAAGPEQFF. The CDR3 coding sequence is TGTGCCAGCGCAGCGGGACCTGAGCAGTTCTTC. Full variable domain (outside the CDR3, taken from reference TRBV5-4 and TRBJ2-1): ETGVTQSPTHLIKTRGQQVTLRCSSQSGHNTVSWYQQALGQGPQFIFQYYREEENGRGNFPPRFSGLQFPNYSSELNVNALELDDSALYLCASAAGPEQFFGPGTRLTVL.